A single T cell receptor (beta chain) is shown here with its context. The target of this receptor is not known. Per-base quality was not reported, and no clone a single base away is much larger than it. The library was produced with the immunoSEQ multiplex PCR assay. The immuneACCESS repertoire file appears here via TCRdb, limited to in-frame rearrangements. These files lack a portion of the clones; in checked studies, under half of the deficit traces to unresolved V genes, and the cause of the others is not known. Counted in this sample were 70,000 to 100,000 clones; 75% to 95% of them appeared once. Roughly 18% of the sample goes to the ten largest clones. This sample is drawn from a study of control samples from healthy donors and cancer patients (dated by TCRdb to about 2020). The cysteine opens and the phenylalanine closes a CDR3 of 12 amino acids. Of all the DNA, just the CDR3 is kept, 36 bases in frame from base 1. The germline V gene (reference sequence) yields SEHNR for CDR1 and FQNEAQ for CDR2. Between the V and J ends, shortened by 5 bases and 8 bases respectively, the junction contains 10 bases.

The sample comprised blood. The sequence was obtained from a man aged 45-65 years in good health. The sequence is built from TRBV7-9 and TRBJ2-1; the D gene assignment is ambiguous. The CDR3 reads CASSLLYDEQFF. The DNA sequence is TGTGCCAGCAGCCTGCTTTACGATGAGCAGTTCTTC.